This TCR beta chain was obtained from a study of T-cell reconstitution after alpha-beta-depleted transplantation in children. Comments on this clonotype: Its cognate antigen is unknown.

General study points: After one year, T-cell counts and TCRbeta diversity mostly came from new T cells. Several hundred graft clones that had expanded were reportedly the source of alpha-beta T cells about two months after transplant. At day 60, the high TCRbeta diversity found in some patients originated from recipient T cells and thymic progenitors that had survived.

Unique molecular identifiers were incorporated when the TCRbeta library was constructed. TCRdb re-called the PCR reads with MiXCR, one entry per CDR3 protein. Of 780,000 or so distinct CDR3 sequences in the sample, 15% to 20% were seen once. The CDR3 spans 18 residues. Trimming removed 0 bases at V and 3 bases at J, with 18 bases between. CDR1 SGHTA and CDR2 FQGNSA come from the germline V gene. The receptor was isolated from a male patient aged 10-17 years who had a stem cell transplant for acute lymphoblastic leukemia, so the T cells may come from the graft donor. The starting material was PBMCs, mostly from graft donor cells, obtained 360 days after TCRalphabeta/CD19-depleted stem cell transplant. This chain links TRBV7-2 with TRBJ2-4, with D perhaps matching TRBD1 (6 bases). In DNA form, the CDR3 reads TGTGCCAGCAGCTTAGCTGTGTGGGGCGCCAGGGGCAAAAACATTCAGTACTTC. As protein: CASSLAVWGARGKNIQYF.